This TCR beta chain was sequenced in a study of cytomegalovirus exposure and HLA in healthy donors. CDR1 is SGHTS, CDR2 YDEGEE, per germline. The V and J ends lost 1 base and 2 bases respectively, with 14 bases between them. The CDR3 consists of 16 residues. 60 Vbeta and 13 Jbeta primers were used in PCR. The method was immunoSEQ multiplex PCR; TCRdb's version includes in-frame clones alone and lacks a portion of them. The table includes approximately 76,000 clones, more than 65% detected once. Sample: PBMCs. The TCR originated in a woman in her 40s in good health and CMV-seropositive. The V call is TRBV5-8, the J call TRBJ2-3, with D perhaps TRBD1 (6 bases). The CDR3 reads CASSLNPGHHTDTQYF. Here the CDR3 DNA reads TGTGCCAGCAGCTTGAATCCGGGACACCACACAGATACGCAGTATTTT.